Below, 30 T cell receptor beta chains from the same sample are listed, as sequenced in a study of blood T cell repertoires in COVID-19. Some clones are missing from TCRdb's copy, which holds only in-frame ones; the method was immunoSEQ multiplex PCR. The sample consists of 140,000 to 150,000 clones, roughly 79% of them appearing once. The specimen was peripheral blood. These receptors were obtained from a human donor with acute or convalescent COVID-19. The donor label of this sample is uncertain.

This clone was seen a few times. The chain recombines TRBV7-3 with TRBJ2-3; maybe TRBD2 (7 bases). This CDR3 region has 15 residues. Germline loops: CDR1 SGHTA, CDR2 FQGTGA. With 0 bases removed from V and 5 bases from J, the gap between germline ends came to 12 bases. CDR3 nucleotides: TGTGCCAGCAGCTTAACGGGGGGGCGAAGAGATACGCAGTATTTT. Translating it yields CASSLTGGRRDTQYF.

This clone showed up just a few times. This sequence joins TRBV6-5 and TRBJ1-1; D not certain. The CDR3 runs 15 residues. Between the trimmed V and J ends, which lost 0 bases and 4 bases, there was a span of 12 bases. Germline V CDR1 and CDR2: MNHEY, SVGAGI. For the CDR3, the DNA is TGTGCCAGCAGTTACTCGGCGGGATCCCGCACTGAAGCTTTCTTT. This translates into CASSYSAGSRTEAFF.

The DNA of the CDR3 is TGTGCCAGCAGCTTTTACGGGGCGAACACCGGGGAGCTGTTTTTT. As protein: CASSFYGANTGELFF. The rearrangement uses TRBV7-3 and TRBJ2-2; D might be TRBD2 (5 bases). The germline V gene has CDR1 SGHTA and CDR2 FQGTGA. V lost 3 bases, J lost 0 bases, and 8 bases lay in between. The CDR3 sequence is 15 residues long.

The chain uses TRBV4-2 and TRBJ1-1; 7 nucleotides match TRBD1. This CDR3 has 16 residues. In germline, CDR1 is LGHNA, CDR2 YNFKEQ. With V trimmed by 0 bases and J by 5 bases, 9 bases remained unmatched. CDR3 sequence (DNA): TGTGCCAGCAGCCAAGATTCGAACAGGGGATATACTGAAGCTTTCTTT. It encodes CASSQDSNRGYTEAFF.

The chain recombines TRBV7-2 with TRBJ2-5, with 12 bases lining up with TRBD2. The J segment lost 2 bases and the V segment lost 5 bases, leaving 9 bases of the junction unmatched. Germline V lookup: CDR1 SGHTA, CDR2 FQGNSA. This CDR3 region has 17 residues. The CDR3 is CASSLFGLAGLQETQYF. CDR3 sequence (DNA): TGTGCCAGCAGCCTATTCGGACTAGCGGGGTTACAAGAGACCCAGTACTTC.

V and J are TRBV18 and TRBJ1-2; 9 nucleotides align to TRBD1. Germline CDR1 reads KGHSH; CDR2 reads LQKENI. The CDR3 sequence is 14 residues long. The ends lost 5 bases at V and 6 bases at J; junction bases unmatched: 7. Here the CDR3 DNA reads TGTGCCAGCTCATCGACAGGGGGTAGTGATGGCTACACCTTC. It translates to CASSSTGGSDGYTF.

The chain carries TRBV5-6 and TRBJ1-6; D is possibly TRBD1 (6 bases). The CDR3 contains 12 residues. V lost 5 bases and J 16 bases, leaving 16 bases between the germline ends. Looked up from germline, CDR1 is SGHDT and CDR2 is YYEEEE. The CDR3 bases are TGTGCCAGCAGTTTACCGACAGGAGTTCTCCACTTT. Residues: CASSLPTGVLHF.

V usage is TRBV7-5 and J usage is TRBJ1-2; the table's D gene call, TRBD1, was not cross checked with the DNA. TRBV7-5 corresponds to a pseudogene. CDR3 length: 14 amino acids. The CDR3 sequence: CARRLGTGGGGYTF. DNA of the CDR3: TGTGCCAGAAGGTTAGGGACAGGTGGGGGAGGCTACACCTTC.

This clone appeared many times. The J gene is TRBJ2-1, the V gene TRBV5-1; 14 nucleotides agree with TRBD2. Trimming cost V 0 bases and J 5 bases; bases outside gene matches: 7. This CDR3 has 18 amino acids. CDR1 is SGHRS and CDR2 is YFSETQ in the germline V gene. CDR3 loop: CASSLGLAGGHPNNEQFF. Here the CDR3 DNA reads TGCGCCAGCAGCTTGGGACTAGCGGGGGGGCACCCGAACAATGAGCAGTTCTTC.

The chain combines TRBV2 with TRBJ1-4, with a tentative D call TRBD1 (6 bases). The CDR3 length is 14 residues. Trimming took off 6 bases at V and 6 bases at J, with 14 bases between the two ends. Germline V gives CDR1 SNHLY, CDR2 FYNNEI. The CDR3 DNA reads TGTGCCAGCAGCCCGGGACACCTCTATGAAAAACTGTTTTTT. It yields the protein CASSPGHLYEKLFF.

This clone has just a few counts. V is TRBV14 and J is TRBJ2-7; 9 bases line up with TRBD1. The CDR3 is 16 residues long. Germline CDR1 is SGHDN and CDR2 is FVKESK. Trimming took 4 bases from V and 3 from J; bases not matched to a gene: 10. CDR3 amino acids: CASSPKAGTGYYEQYF. The CDR3 DNA follows: TGTGCCAGCAGCCCGAAGGCGGGGACAGGGTACTACGAGCAGTACTTC.

This rearrangement joins TRBV3-1 (or the pseudogene TRBV3-2) to TRBJ2-7, with D maybe TRBD2 (6 bases). The CDR3 length is 14 residues. Between the trimmed V and J ends, which lost 1 base and 3 bases, there was a span of 10 bases. The germline V gene has CDR1 LGHDT and CDR2 YNNKEL (reference sequence). CDR3 region: CASSQASGGYEQYF. For the CDR3, the DNA is TGTGCCAGCAGCCAAGCCTCCGGGGGCTACGAGCAGTACTTC.

This chain uses TRBV5-6 with TRBJ2-3, with D perhaps matching TRBD1 (5 bases). The CDR3 spans 15 residues. V dropped 0 bases and J dropped 4 bases, with 12 bases sitting between them. Germline assignment: CDR1 SGHDT and CDR2 YYEEEE. The CDR3 is CASSLGFRGSDTQYF. CDR3 nucleotides: TGTGCCAGCAGCTTGGGGTTTAGGGGCTCAGATACGCAGTATTTT.

The chain is built from TRBV6-1 and TRBJ2-1; D might be TRBD1 (6 bases). Germline CDR1 reads MNHNS; CDR2 reads SASEGT. There are 11 residues in the CDR3. V was cut by 6 bases and J by 13 bases, with 13 bases left in between. CDR3: CASSYGTTQFF. CDR3 DNA sequence: TGTGCCAGCAGCTACGGGACAACTCAGTTCTTC.

The genes are TRBV7-9 and TRBJ1-5, with D perhaps TRBD1 (5 bases). The CDR3 is 16 residues long. Per the germline V gene, CDR1 is SEHNR and CDR2 is FQNEAQ (reference sequence). The V gene lost 2 bases and the J gene lost 2 bases, with 13 bases spanning the gap. In DNA, the CDR3 is TGTGCCAGCAGCTTAAGGACACCCGAAGGCAATCAGCCCCAGCATTTT. Encoded protein: CASSLRTPEGNQPQHF.

The J gene is TRBJ2-2, the V gene TRBV24-1; TRBD2 agrees at 7 bases. V gave up 7 bases and J gave up 8 bases; unmatched junction bases: 3. The CDR3 sequence is 12 residues long. Germline V lookup: CDR1 KGHDR, CDR2 SFDVKD. The DNA for the CDR3 is TGTGCCACCAGCCCCGGGAGGGGGGAGCTGTTTTTT. Encoded protein: CATSPGRGELFF.

CDR3 region: CASSSTRGGQPQHF. In DNA form, the CDR3 reads TGTGCCAGCAGTTCAACCCGGGGGGGTCAGCCCCAGCATTTT. V gene TRBV6-6 combines with J gene TRBJ1-5; a weak D match, TRBD1 (5 bases). Trimming cost V 4 bases and J 6 bases, with 13 bases left between them. The CDR3 totals 14 residues. CDR1 and CDR2 (germline): MNHNY, SVGAGI (reference sequence).

The gene calls are TRBV4-1 and TRBJ2-5; a possible D gene is TRBD2 (6 bases). From germline, CDR1 is MGHRA and CDR2 YSYEKL. The CDR3 totals 15 residues. V lost 4 bases, J lost 3 bases, and 15 bases lay in between. CDR3 protein: CASSRGTVREETQYF. Written as DNA, the CDR3 is TGCGCCAGCAGCCGCGGGACGGTGCGTGAAGAGACCCAGTACTTC.

The chain recombines TRBV7-2 with TRBJ2-5, with a weak D call TRBD2 (7 bases). Germline V gives CDR1 SGHTA, CDR2 FQGNSA. V gave up 5 bases and J gave up 4 bases, with 14 bases separating them. CDR3 size: 14 residues. The CDR3, as DNA: TGTGCCAGCAGCGAGGGGGGGGCCTCAGAGACCCAGTACTTC. It encodes CASSEGGASETQYF.

The chain recombines TRBV3-1 (or the pseudogene TRBV3-2) with TRBJ1-2; TRBD1 matches at 9 bases. V was pared by 5 bases and J by 4 bases, with 8 bases of the junction left unmatched. The CDR3 has 15 amino acids. Germline V CDR1 and CDR2: LGHDT, YNNKEL (reference sequence). CDR3 sequence reads: CASSTTGGASYGYTF. CDR3 coding DNA: TGTGCCAGCAGCACGACAGGGGGGGCTAGCTATGGCTACACCTTC.

The gene calls are TRBV7-2 and TRBJ1-5; D is unresolved. This CDR3 comprises 17 residues. V was pared by 2 bases and J by 0 bases, with 14 bases between. The germline V gene has CDR1 SGHTA and CDR2 FQGNSA. CDR3 bases: TGTGCCAGCAGCTTAAATCTGATGTCCTATAGCAATCAGCCCCAGCATTTT. Translating it yields CASSLNLMSYSNQPQHF.

The chain has TRBV3-1 (or the pseudogene TRBV3-2) and TRBJ1-2, with D uncertain. The CDR3 contains 13 residues. CDR1 is LGHDT, CDR2 YNNKEL, per germline (reference sequence). Trimming removed 0 bases at V and 8 bases at J, with 10 bases between. As DNA, the CDR3 is TGTGCCAGCAGCCAAGAAGGGAGAGCCGGCTACACCTTC. Translating gives CASSQEGRAGYTF.

The gene calls are TRBV24-1 and TRBJ1-2, with 7 bases identical to TRBD1. V trimming: 4 bases; J trimming: 6 bases; junction bases outside the gene matches: 7. The CDR3 sequence is 14 residues long. CDR1 KGHDR and CDR2 SFDVKD come from the germline V gene. The CDR3 loop is CATSDGGGANGYTF. The CDR3 DNA reads as TGTGCCACCAGTGACGGAGGGGGCGCCAATGGCTACACCTTC.

This clone has a handful of counts. The chain joins TRBV30 to TRBJ2-1, with 9 bases identical to TRBD2. The CDR3 covers 17 residues. Germline V gene data show CDR1 as GTSNPN and CDR2 as SVGIG (reference sequence). Trimming cost V 1 base and J 6 bases; bases outside gene matches: 13. The CDR3 DNA reads as TGTGCCTGGAGTGCGGGAGCCGGGACTAGCAGAGGCAATGAGCAGTTCTTC. This gives the protein CAWSAGAGTSRGNEQFF.

The chain employs TRBV2 and TRBJ1-4, with 10 bases matching TRBD1. CDR1 and CDR2 from the germline V gene are SNHLY and FYNNEI. V shed 6 bases, J shed 4 bases, and the junction held 5 bases outside the gene matches. The length of the CDR3 is 15 residues. Here the CDR3 DNA reads TGTGCCAGCAGCGACAGGGGGCAGAATAATGAAAAACTGTTTTTT. Its translation is CASSDRGQNNEKLFF.

The chain uses TRBV2 and TRBJ2-1, with D maybe TRBD2 (6 bases). Germline lookup yields CDR1 SNHLY and CDR2 FYNNEI. The CDR3 covers 16 residues. V was trimmed by 1 base and J by 6 bases, leaving 16 bases between them. The CDR3 nucleotides are TGTGCCAGCAGTGAAGGTCGTCTAGCGAACCTCAATGAGCAGTTCTTC. It specifies CASSEGRLANLNEQFF.

The V call is TRBV7-9, the J call TRBJ2-3; 8 bases map to TRBD2. V shed 1 base and J 2 bases; nucleotides not matched to a gene: 8. Germline V gene data show CDR1 as SEHNR and CDR2 as FQNEAQ (reference sequence). The CDR3 loop spans 17 amino acids. The CDR3 nucleotides read TGTGCCAGCAGCTTAGGGGCGGGGGGTGACTACACAGATACGCAGTATTTT. Its protein is CASSLGAGGDYTDTQYF.

The CDR3 loop is CASSFQGAFTDTQYF. CDR3 in DNA: TGTGCCAGCAGCTTTCAGGGGGCCTTCACAGATACGCAGTATTTT. V gene TRBV7-9 combines with J gene TRBJ2-3, with 8 bases identical to TRBD1. The CDR3 runs to 15 residues. The V gene's germline CDR1 is SEHNR and CDR2 FQNEAQ (reference sequence). V was clipped by 3 bases and J by 2 bases; unmatched bases: 4.

J is TRBJ2-5 and V is TRBV6-1, with 15 bases that match TRBD2. CDR3 length: 18 amino acids. The germline CDR1 and CDR2 sequences are MNHNS and SASEGT. J lost 1 base, V lost 2 bases, and 5 bases had no gene match. DNA for the CDR3: TGTGCCAGCAGTGAATGGGGACTAGCGGGGGGACCCCAAGAGACCCAGTACTTC. Its protein is CASSEWGLAGGPQETQYF.

The CDR3 is CASSIDDSQNTEAFF. CDR3 DNA: TGTGCCAGTAGTATAGATGACAGCCAGAACACTGAAGCTTTCTTT. The chain recombines TRBV19 with TRBJ1-1; TRBD1 might be the D (5 bases). The V gene's germline CDR1 is LNHDA and CDR2 SQIVND (reference sequence). The CDR3 runs to 15 residues. Trimming removed 0 bases from V and 1 base from J, with 9 bases in between.